The next 19 T cell receptor beta chains were all read from a single sample in a study of shared clonotypes between healthy human individuals. As defined, naive CD8 cells were CD45RO-negative and positively selected for CCR7, with terminally differentiated effector memory CD45RA+ cells excluded. Produced via immunoSEQ multiplex PCR; TCRdb's table is partial and in-frame only. The sample records about 2.1 million clones, around 93% being singletons. Specimen: naive CD8+ T cells from PBMCs. The receptors come from a man aged 18 to 30 in good health. Some clones in this sample may be carry-over from other donors' samples.

This chain uses TRBV27 with TRBJ1-2; possibly TRBD1 for D (5 bases). Germline CDR1 and CDR2: MNHEY and SMNVEV (reference sequence). The CDR3 extends over 16 amino acids. Trimming cost V 7 bases and J 2 bases, with 20 bases left between them. CDR3 sequence (DNA): TGTGCCAGCACACCGAGTGTGGGACCGAAAAACTATGGCTACACCTTC. It yields the protein CASTPSVGPKNYGYTF.

This clone was seen more than once but under ten times. The J gene is TRBJ2-1, the V gene TRBV18; TRBD2 aligns across 7 bases. With 2 bases clipped from V and 0 bases from J, the junction kept 7 bases outside the gene matches. The CDR3 runs to 17 residues. Germline V CDR1 and CDR2: KGHSH, LQKENI. The CDR3 nucleotides are TGTGCCAGCTCACCATGGGGAGGGCGAAGCTCCTACAATGAGCAGTTCTTC. It specifies CASSPWGGRSSYNEQFF.

The V and J genes are TRBV11-2 and TRBJ1-1, with TRBD1 as a possible D gene (5 bases). This CDR3 region has 16 residues. V gave up 5 bases and J gave up 5 bases, with 21 bases separating them. Germline assignment: CDR1 SGHAT and CDR2 FQNNGV. The CDR3 DNA follows: TGTGCCAGCAGCCCCAGGGAAGCAGGAGGATTAACTGAAGCTTTCTTT. Translation: CASSPREAGGLTEAFF.

The chain combines TRBV7-9 with TRBJ2-5; 9 bases fit TRBD2. J was trimmed by 5 bases and V by 5 bases; bases with no gene match: 18. CDR1 and CDR2 from the germline V gene are SEHNR and FQNEAQ (reference sequence). The CDR3 runs 18 residues. CDR3 loop: CASSPPMGVAGEGETQYF. CDR3 DNA sequence: TGTGCCAGCAGCCCGCCCATGGGTGTAGCGGGAGAAGGGGAGACCCAGTACTTC.

The chain links TRBV19 to TRBJ2-7; no definite D call. The germline V gene has CDR1 LNHDA and CDR2 SQIVND (reference sequence). This CDR3 is 15 amino acids long. Trimming removed 1 base at V and 3 bases at J, with 13 bases between. Written as DNA, the CDR3 is TGTGCCAGTAGTATAGGACCCGCCGATCGCTACGAGCAGTACTTC. It translates to CASSIGPADRYEQYF.

The chain couples TRBV14 to TRBJ2-1, with D unclear. CDR1 is SGHDN and CDR2 is FVKESK in the germline V gene. This CDR3 contains 19 residues. V was clipped by 0 bases and J by 0 bases, with 18 bases between them. The CDR3 DNA sequence: TGTGCCAGCAGCCAAGATGATCGGTATCGCGGTAGCTCCTACAATGAGCAGTTCTTC. This encodes CASSQDDRYRGSSYNEQFF.

J is TRBJ2-1 and V is TRBV7-3, with 7 bases matching TRBD2. Germline-derived CDR1 and CDR2 are SGHTA and FQGTGA. The CDR3 loop spans 13 amino acids. With 5 bases clipped from V and 9 bases from J, the junction kept 7 bases outside the gene matches. The CDR3 spells CASSLAAGSEQFF. In DNA form, the CDR3 reads TGTGCCAGCAGCCTGGCAGCGGGGAGTGAGCAGTTCTTC.

CDR3 nucleotides: TGTGCCAGCAGCGCTGCAGTCTACAATGAGCAGTTCTTC. Amino acid sequence: CASSAAVYNEQFF. The chain has TRBV9 and TRBJ2-1, with D unclear. The V end was cut by 3 bases, the J end by 3 bases, with 7 bases between. Germline V gene sequence: CDR1 SGDLS, CDR2 YYNGEE. The CDR3 has 13 amino acids.

The V gene is TRBV4-1, the J gene TRBJ1-2; D ambiguous. The V gene lost 1 base and the J gene lost 4 bases, with 7 bases spanning the gap. CDR1 is MGHRA and CDR2 is YSYEKL in the germline V gene. The CDR3 is 13 amino acids. The CDR3 DNA sequence: TGCGCCAGCAGCCAAGTTAGTGGCTATGGCTACACCTTC. Protein: CASSQVSGYGYTF.

The V and J genes are TRBV27 and TRBJ1-5; a weak D match, TRBD1 (5 bases). The CDR3 loop spans 13 amino acids. V was pared by 6 bases and J by 5 bases, with 11 bases between. Germline lookup yields CDR1 MNHEY and CDR2 SMNVEV (reference sequence). The CDR3 spells CASRGTGDQPQHF. The CDR3 DNA sequence: TGTGCCAGCAGGGGGACTGGCGATCAGCCCCAGCATTTT.

V usage is TRBV10-1 and J usage is TRBJ2-3, with D unclear. CDR1 and CDR2 (germline): WNHNN, SYGVQD (reference sequence). The CDR3 has 15 residues. The ends were cut back, 3 bases at V and 2 bases at J, with 12 bases in the middle. The DNA for the CDR3 is TGCGCCAGCAGTGATACCTTAGATTTCACAGATACGCAGTATTTT. Amino acid sequence: CASSDTLDFTDTQYF.

The chain has TRBV19 and TRBJ2-3; TRBD1 is a possible D gene (5 bases). Trimming stripped 1 base from V and 6 bases from J, with 14 bases between. The CDR3 sequence is 15 residues long. In germline, CDR1 is LNHDA, CDR2 SQIVND (reference sequence). In nucleotides, the CDR3 is TGTGCCAGTAGTATAGGCGCCGGTACAGGCGATACGCAGTATTTT. Encoded protein: CASSIGAGTGDTQYF.

The chain has TRBV7-8 and TRBJ2-1; 11 positions agree with TRBD1. CDR1 is SGHVS, CDR2 FQNEAQ, per germline. This CDR3 is 16 amino acids long. The ends lost 5 bases at V and 6 bases at J; junction bases unmatched: 9. CDR3 sequence reads: CASSLSPGQGVNEQFF. CDR3 nucleotide sequence: TGTGCCAGCAGCCTTTCTCCGGGACAGGGGGTCAATGAGCAGTTCTTC.

V usage is TRBV28 and J usage is TRBJ2-7; 7 bases are a match to TRBD1. The CDR3 spans 15 residues. Germline CDR1 MDHEN, CDR2 SYDVKM. The trim removed 5 bases at V and 5 bases at J, leaving 12 bases unmatched. The CDR3 DNA reads as TGTGCCAGCAGTCCCGGCGAGGGGGCTTTAGACGAGCAGTACTTC. This encodes CASSPGEGALDEQYF. Filled out from reference TRBV28 and TRBJ2-7, the complete variable domain reads DVKVTQSSRYLVKRTGEKVFLECVQDMDHENMFWYRQDPGLGLRLIYFSYDVKMKEKGDIPEGYSVSREKKERFSLILESASTNQTSMYLCASSPGEGALDEQYFGPGTRLTVT.

The chain recombines TRBV9 with TRBJ2-1, with D perhaps matching TRBD1 (6 bases). The CDR3 contains 14 residues. The germline CDR1 and CDR2 sequences are SGDLS and YYNGEE. The ends were cut back, 7 bases at V and 0 bases at J, with 11 bases in the middle. The CDR3 region has the DNA TGTGCCAGCCAAAGGGGGACCTCCTACAATGAGCAGTTCTTC. This sequence encodes CASQRGTSYNEQFF.

As for this clone: Other nucleotide sequences in the sample specify the same CDR3. V and J are TRBV6-5 and TRBJ2-7, with D possibly being TRBD2 (5 bases). The CDR3 has 12 amino acids. Germline V CDR1 and CDR2: MNHEY, SVGAGI. Trimming took off 5 bases at V and 2 bases at J, with 7 bases between the two ends. CDR3 bases: TGTGCCAGCAGTCCCGGGACCTACGAGCAGTACTTC. It yields the protein CASSPGTYEQYF.

The CDR3 spells CASSQDTRTPPHEKLFF. The CDR3 DNA sequence: TGCGCCAGCAGCCAAGACACCAGGACCCCGCCCCATGAAAAACTGTTTTTT. The rearrangement joins TRBV4-3 to TRBJ1-4; D is ambiguous. Germline V lookup: CDR1 LGHNA, CDR2 YSLEER. The CDR3 has 17 amino acids. V was pared by 0 bases and J by 6 bases, with 17 bases between.

As to this clone: This sample also contains other DNA sequences that code for the same CDR3. The rearrangement uses TRBV28 and TRBJ2-1, with TRBD1 matching 7 bases. Germline lookup yields CDR1 MDHEN and CDR2 SYDVKM. The V and J ends lost 5 bases and 5 bases, in that order; junction bases with no gene match: 6. This CDR3 has 14 amino acids. The CDR3 is CASSQTGSDNEQFF. The DNA for the CDR3 is TGTGCCAGCAGTCAGACAGGGTCGGACAATGAGCAGTTCTTC. Filled out from reference TRBV28 and TRBJ2-1, the complete variable domain reads DVKVTQSSRYLVKRTGEKVFLECVQDMDHENMFWYRQDPGLGLRLIYFSYDVKMKEKGDIPEGYSVSREKKERFSLILESASTNQTSMYLCASSQTGSDNEQFFGPGTRLTVL.

The chain recombines TRBV27 with TRBJ2-1; TRBD2 agrees at 10 bases. The V gene end was trimmed by 5 bases and the J gene end by 4 bases; junction bases not matched to a gene: 5. The germline gives CDR1 MNHEY, CDR2 SMNVEV (reference sequence). This CDR3 is 15 amino acids long. The CDR3 is CASSAGLAPYNEQFF. CDR3 sequence (DNA): TGTGCCAGCAGTGCGGGACTAGCGCCTTACAATGAGCAGTTCTTC.